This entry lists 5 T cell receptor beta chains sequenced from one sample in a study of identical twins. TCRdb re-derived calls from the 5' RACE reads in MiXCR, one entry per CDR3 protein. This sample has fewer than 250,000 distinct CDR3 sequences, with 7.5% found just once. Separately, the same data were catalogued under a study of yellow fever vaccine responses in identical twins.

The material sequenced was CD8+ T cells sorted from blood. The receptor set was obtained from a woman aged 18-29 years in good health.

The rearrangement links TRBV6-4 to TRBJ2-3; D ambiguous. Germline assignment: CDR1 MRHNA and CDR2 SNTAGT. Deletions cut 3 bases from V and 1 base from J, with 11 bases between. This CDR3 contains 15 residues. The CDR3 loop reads CASSETNAGTDTQYF. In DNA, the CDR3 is TGTGCCAGCAGTGAAACAAACGCCGGCACAGATACGCAGTATTTT.

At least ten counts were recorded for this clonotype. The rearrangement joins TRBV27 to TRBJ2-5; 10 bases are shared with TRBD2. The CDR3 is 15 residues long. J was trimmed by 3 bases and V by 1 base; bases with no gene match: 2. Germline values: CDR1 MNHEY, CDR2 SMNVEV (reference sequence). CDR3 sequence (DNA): TGTGCCAGCAGTTTATACGGACTAGCGGAAGAGACCCAGTACTTC. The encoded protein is CASSLYGLAEETQYF.

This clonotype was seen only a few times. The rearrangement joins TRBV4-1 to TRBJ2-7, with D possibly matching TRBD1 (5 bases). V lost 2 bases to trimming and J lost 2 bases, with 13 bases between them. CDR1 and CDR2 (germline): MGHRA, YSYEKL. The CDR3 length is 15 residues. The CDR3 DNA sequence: TGCGCCAGCAGCCAAAGGATAGACAGAGCCTACGAGCAGTACTTC. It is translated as CASSQRIDRAYEQYF.

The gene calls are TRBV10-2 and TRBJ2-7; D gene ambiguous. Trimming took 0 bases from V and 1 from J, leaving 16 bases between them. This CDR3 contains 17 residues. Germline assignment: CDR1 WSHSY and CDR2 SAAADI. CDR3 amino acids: CASSESGRAPLSYEQYF. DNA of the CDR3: TGCGCCAGCAGTGAGTCTGGCAGAGCACCATTGTCCTACGAGCAGTACTTC.

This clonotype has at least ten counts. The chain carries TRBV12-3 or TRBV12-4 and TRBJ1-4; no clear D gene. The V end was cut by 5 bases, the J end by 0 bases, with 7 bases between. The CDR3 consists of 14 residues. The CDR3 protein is CASSQTATNEKLFF. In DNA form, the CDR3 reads TGTGCCAGCAGTCAGACCGCAACTAATGAAAAACTGTTTTTT.